This is a list of T cell receptor beta chains from one sample in a study of blood T cell repertoires in COVID-19. Clones were read by immunoSEQ multiplex PCR, and TCRdb kept only the in-frame ones, dropping some. The data hold some 270,000 clones, with roughly four fifths observed a single time. Input material: PBMCs or T cells enriched from blood (not recorded which). The receptors stem from a man aged 50 or older who had recovered from COVID-19. The CDR3 runs from the conserved cysteine through the conserved F or W. Only some rows state a clone size, as once, few, many or a class for expanded clones.

abundance: -; j_gene: TRBJ1-2; len: 15; v_gene: TRBV6-4; CDR3aa: CASSDLDRSGRGYTF
abundance: -; j_gene: TRBJ2-1; len: 20; v_gene: TRBV5-1; CDR3aa: CASSLSPSGGAGYPYNEQFF
abundance: -; j_gene: TRBJ2-4; len: 13; v_gene: TRBV19; CDR3aa: CASSPGTSGIQYF
abundance: few; j_gene: TRBJ2-3; len: 15; v_gene: TRBV11-3; CDR3aa: CASSDPGTGADTQYF
abundance: -; j_gene: TRBJ1-1; len: 13; v_gene: TRBV7-8; CDR3aa: CASSSSLFIEAFF
abundance: -; j_gene: TRBJ2-1; len: 15; v_gene: TRBV3-1/TRBV3-2; CDR3aa: CASSQAGTSGNEQFF
abundance: -; j_gene: TRBJ1-6; len: 13; v_gene: TRBV6-1; CDR3aa: CASSENLAIPLHF
abundance: few; j_gene: TRBJ1-2; len: 15; v_gene: TRBV5-1; CDR3aa: CASSLEDGRNYGYTF
abundance: -; j_gene: TRBJ1-1; len: 11; v_gene: TRBV10-3; CDR3aa: CATGSITEAFF
abundance: -; j_gene: TRBJ2-2; len: 14; v_gene: TRBV10-1; CDR3aa: CASKGDPNTGELFF
abundance: -; j_gene: TRBJ1-1; len: 13; v_gene: TRBV6-5; CDR3aa: CASTTGGRDEAFF
abundance: -; j_gene: TRBJ1-6; len: 14; v_gene: TRBV24-1; CDR3aa: CATSSGQGNSPLHF
abundance: -; j_gene: TRBJ1-6; len: 18; v_gene: TRBV18; CDR3aa: CASSPDISRDRVNSPLHF
abundance: -; j_gene: TRBJ1-1; len: 14; v_gene: TRBV19; CDR3aa: CASTLDREVGEAFF
abundance: -; j_gene: TRBJ1-6; len: 15; v_gene: TRBV15; CDR3aa: CATSREQGAGSPLHF
abundance: few; j_gene: TRBJ2-3; len: 15; v_gene: TRBV6-5; CDR3aa: CASYSGGAYTDTQYF
abundance: -; j_gene: TRBJ1-2; len: 13; v_gene: TRBV28; CDR3aa: CASSLLGEYGYTF
abundance: -; j_gene: TRBJ1-2; len: 14; v_gene: TRBV11-1; CDR3aa: CASSLESPDQGYTF
abundance: -; j_gene: TRBJ2-7; len: 13; v_gene: TRBV6-2/TRBV6-3; CDR3aa: CASSPPGGREQYF
abundance: -; j_gene: TRBJ1-6; len: 16; v_gene: TRBV15; CDR3aa: CATSIDRNSYNSPLHF
abundance: -; j_gene: TRBJ1-2; len: 13; v_gene: TRBV12-3/TRBV12-4; CDR3aa: CASSLVSNYGYTF
abundance: -; j_gene: TRBJ1-1; len: 12; v_gene: TRBV6-5; CDR3aa: CASSYARTEAFF
abundance: -; j_gene: TRBJ2-3; len: 15; v_gene: TRBV28; CDR3aa: CASLRGRRGTDTQYF
abundance: once; j_gene: TRBJ1-2; len: 15; v_gene: TRBV6-5; CDR3aa: CASRKSGRGWAGYTF
abundance: -; j_gene: TRBJ2-1; len: 14; v_gene: TRBV7-2; CDR3aa: CASSKRGSYNEQFF
abundance: -; j_gene: TRBJ2-3; len: 17; v_gene: TRBV30; CDR3aa: CAGTHGTSGEFTDTQYF
abundance: -; j_gene: TRBJ1-1; len: 12; v_gene: TRBV9; CDR3aa: CASRGEFAEAFF
abundance: once; j_gene: TRBJ1-2; len: 13; v_gene: TRBV7-9; CDR3aa: CASSFLTGIGYTF
abundance: -; j_gene: TRBJ1-4; len: 14; v_gene: TRBV7-8; CDR3aa: CASSPRGRPEKLFF
abundance: few; j_gene: TRBJ2-1; len: 14; v_gene: TRBV24-1; CDR3aa: CATSDSQGKDEQFF
abundance: -; j_gene: TRBJ1-1; len: 13; v_gene: TRBV11-2; CDR3aa: CASSQDRGTEAFF
abundance: -; j_gene: TRBJ1-2; len: 18; v_gene: TRBV14; CDR3aa: CASSPRLREGVIIDGYTF
abundance: -; j_gene: TRBJ1-2; len: 15; v_gene: TRBV12-5; CDR3aa: CASGFADRKLTGYTF
abundance: -; j_gene: TRBJ1-5; len: 14; v_gene: TRBV3-1/TRBV3-2; CDR3aa: CASSGTFTMVPQHF
abundance: once; j_gene: TRBJ2-7; len: 14; v_gene: TRBV29-1; CDR3aa: CSVGPTGGLGEQYF
abundance: -; j_gene: TRBJ2-2; len: 15; v_gene: TRBV5-1; CDR3aa: CASCPRWTGAGELFF
abundance: -; j_gene: TRBJ1-1; len: 12; v_gene: TRBV7-9; CDR3aa: CASSLGRTEAFF
abundance: -; j_gene: TRBJ1-2; len: 12; v_gene: TRBV19; CDR3aa: CASSSGALSYTF
abundance: -; j_gene: TRBJ2-1; len: 13; v_gene: TRBV24-1; CDR3aa: CATSDLRGHEQFF
abundance: -; j_gene: TRBJ1-1; len: 13; v_gene: TRBV19; CDR3aa: CASSIARDTEAFF
abundance: -; j_gene: TRBJ2-7; len: 14; v_gene: TRBV7-6; CDR3aa: CASRPEVQPGEQYF
abundance: -; j_gene: TRBJ2-3; len: 16; v_gene: TRBV6-6; CDR3aa: CASSRGTLPSTDTQYF
abundance: -; j_gene: TRBJ1-1; len: 17; v_gene: TRBV7-3; CDR3aa: CASSLKGQGLLNTEAFF
abundance: once; j_gene: TRBJ2-2; len: 16; v_gene: TRBV7-6; CDR3aa: CASSLVVPMNTGELFF
abundance: -; j_gene: TRBJ1-6; len: 16; v_gene: TRBV21-1; CDR3aa: CASSISSGQLNSPLHF
abundance: -; j_gene: TRBJ2-3; len: 15; v_gene: TRBV2; CDR3aa: CASSRTSGDTDTQYF
abundance: -; j_gene: TRBJ1-3; len: 14; v_gene: TRBV2; CDR3aa: CASSEYRTGNTIYF
abundance: -; j_gene: TRBJ2-3; len: 15; v_gene: TRBV18; CDR3aa: CASSPAAGGGDTQYF
abundance: -; j_gene: TRBJ2-2; len: 14; v_gene: TRBV10-1; CDR3aa: CASQGRTNTGELFF
abundance: -; j_gene: TRBJ2-3; len: 15; v_gene: TRBV7-2; CDR3aa: CASSLGGTLTDTQYF
abundance: -; j_gene: TRBJ2-7; len: 17; v_gene: TRBV7-2; CDR3aa: CASSLATSGRGFYEQYF